This TCR beta chain was captured in a study of circulating and synovial CD4+ cells in juvenile arthritis. Study-level points and caveats: Vbeta family usage analysis did not detect the pathogenic-like versus bulk difference.

Method: immunoSEQ multiplex PCR; TCRdb's copy keeps in-frame clones and lacks some. This sample carries around 31,000 clones, just under 97% of them seen once, and the ten largest clones take 0.15% to 0.2%. Germline lookup yields CDR1 DFQATT and CDR2 SNEGSKA (reference sequence). Between the trimmed V and J ends, which lost 3 bases and 14 bases, there was a span of 7 bases. The CDR3 totals 8 residues. Regarding this clone: Its antigen is as yet unknown.

Samples derive from patients with active juvenile idiopathic arthritis. This chain uses TRBV20-1 with TRBJ1-2; D not resolved. Sequencing input: CD4+ T cells from blood. This TCR was sampled from a human donor with juvenile idiopathic arthritis. DNA of the CDR3: TGCAGTGCTAGTTCGGGTACCTTC. This gives the protein CSASSGTF.